The 7 T cell receptor beta chains listed next were all sequenced from one sample in a study of T cells in Graves' hyperthyroidism and ophthalmopathy. Amplified regions were TCR beta CDR3 sequences from RNA transcripts. HTBI primers drove first-round RT-PCR of the TCR CDR3. TCRdb called the multiplex PCR reads again in MiXCR, with one record for every CDR3 protein. The sample contains about half a million distinct CDR3 sequences, roughly 20% of which appear only once. Sequenced sample: blood. Receptor source: a man aged 18 to 35 with Graves' hyperthyroidism.

This clonotype was counted at least ten times. This chain uses TRBV6-1 with TRBJ2-7; D is perhaps TRBD1 (5 bases). The germline V and J ends were trimmed by 0 bases and 3 bases, with 12 bases remaining between them. This CDR3 spans 15 amino acids. CDR1 and CDR2 from the germline V gene are MNHNS and SASEGT. The CDR3 loop reads CASSEAPQANYEQYF. The CDR3 nucleotides read TGTGCCAGCAGTGAAGCACCACAGGCCAACTACGAGCAGTACTTC.

A word on this clonotype: This clone may be a read error of a much larger clone one base away. The chain uses TRBV28 and TRBJ1-1, with TRBD1 matching 12 bases. Per germline, CDR1 MDHEN and CDR2 SYDVKM. V was clipped by 5 bases and J by 4 bases; unmatched bases: 11. This CDR3 region has 17 residues. The CDR3 nucleotides read TGTGCCAGCAGTCCTCTCGGGACAGGGGGCGCGCGCACTGAAGCTTTCTTT. This codes for CASSPLGTGGARTEAFF.

The chain is built from TRBV5-6 and TRBJ1-5; D not resolved. The CDR3 consists of 13 residues. The V gene lost 2 bases and the J gene lost 11 bases, with 14 bases spanning the gap. The germline gives CDR1 SGHDT, CDR2 YYEEEE. The CDR3 sequence is CASSLSGIVAQHF. The CDR3 DNA reads TGTGCCAGCAGCTTATCGGGGATCGTGGCCCAGCATTTT.

The chain joins TRBV7-3 to TRBJ2-1; 8 bases map to TRBD1. The CDR3 runs 15 residues. Trimming at V came to 5 bases and at J to 6 bases, leaving 9 bases not matched to a gene. Germline V gene sequence: CDR1 SGHTA, CDR2 FQGTGA. CDR3 protein: CASSRRQGKFNEQFF. The DNA of the CDR3 is TGTGCCAGCAGCCGACGACAGGGGAAATTCAATGAGCAGTTCTTC.

This clonotype was seen many times. The chain employs TRBV30 and TRBJ1-3; D unclear. Looked up from germline, CDR1 is GTSNPN and CDR2 is SVGIG (reference sequence). This CDR3 contains 11 residues. V was shortened by 4 bases and J by 2 bases, with 3 bases between the two germline ends. The CDR3 sequence: CAWMPGNTIYF. DNA for the CDR3: TGTGCCTGGATGCCTGGAAACACCATATATTTT.

The table lists this clonotype with many counts. V and J are TRBV12-3 or TRBV12-4 and TRBJ1-1; unclear D gene. The CDR3 spans 14 residues. V lost 5 bases and J lost 1, with 11 bases in between. In DNA form, the CDR3 reads TGTGCCAGCAGTCTAGGGTCGGGGAACACTGAAGCTTTCTTT. It translates to CASSLGSGNTEAFF.

This clonotype was found many times. The chain is built from TRBV15 and TRBJ1-5; no definite D call. The CDR3 is made up of 15 amino acids. V dropped 1 base and J dropped 2 bases, with 9 bases sitting between them. Germline values: CDR1 LNHNV, CDR2 YYDKDF (reference sequence). Here the CDR3 DNA reads TGTGCCACCAGCAGAGTGGAAAGCGGCAATCAGCCCCAGCATTTT. Translating gives CATSRVESGNQPQHF.